The 9 T cell receptor beta chains reported below all come from one sample, sequenced in a study of response to subunit inactivated influenza vaccine (dated by TCRdb to 2016 to 2019). The library was produced with RT-PCR. Sequencer: Illumina HiSeq 2500. TCRdb's own reprocessing of the public reads used fastp at Q25 and MiXCR and kept productive beta chains. All rows with the same CDR3 protein become a single entry with the most common DNA and genes. The table for this sample lists some 600,000 distinct CDR3 sequences; about 15% of them were counted only once. 7.5% to 8% of the sample belongs to the ten largest clones. The material sequenced was PBMCs from blood, taken less than 15 days before vaccination. The receptors were sampled from a man in his forties or fifties who received an inactivated influenza vaccine. Donor details come from another sample of the same person, matched by shared clones.

The sample holds a few counts of this clonotype. The V gene is TRBV6-5, the J gene TRBJ2-6; D remains unclear. Germline assignment: CDR1 MNHEY and CDR2 SVGAGI. CDR3 length: 17 residues. V gave up 4 bases and J gave up 2 bases, with 15 bases separating them. In nucleotides, the CDR3 is TGTGCCAGCAGTTCGACGGCCATTGCGACTGGGGCCAACGTCCTGACTTTC. Amino acids: CASSSTAIATGANVLTF.

This clonotype was picked up many times. This chain joins TRBV20-1 and TRBJ2-2; the D gene is possibly TRBD1 (6 bases). The CDR3 has 12 residues. The germline V and J ends were trimmed by 5 bases and 7 bases, with 11 bases remaining between them. Germline V CDR1 and CDR2: DFQATT, SNEGSKA (reference sequence). The CDR3 region is CSAAPDSGELFF. The CDR3 bases are TGCAGTGCTGCACCGGACAGCGGGGAGCTGTTTTTT.

This chain connects TRBV18 to TRBJ2-7; 7 positions match TRBD1. This CDR3 spans 15 amino acids. The V segment lost 6 bases and the J segment 3 bases; nucleotides outside the gene matches: 11. Germline assignment: CDR1 KGHSH and CDR2 LQKENI. CDR3 coding DNA: TGTGCCAGCTCGCCAGTATCGACAGGGCGCTACGAGCAGTACTTC. Translated: CASSPVSTGRYEQYF.

Details on this clonotype: One end of the junction varies from germline; a read error may be responsible. The genes are TRBV7-2 and TRBJ2-7; D uncertain. The CDR3 is 14 residues long. Germline V gene data show CDR1 as SGHTA and CDR2 as FQGNSA. The CDR3 protein is CASSLQGKSSEQYF. For the CDR3, the DNA is TGTGCCAGCAGCTTACAAGGGAAGTCCTCCGAGCAGTACTTC. Full variable domain (rest looked up from reference TRBV7-2 and TRBJ2-7): GAGVSQSPSNKVTEKGKDVELRCDPISGHTALYWYRQSLGQGLEFLIYFQGNSAPDKSGLPSDRFSAERTGGSVSTLTIQRTQQEDSAVYLCASSLQGKSSEQYFGPGTRLTVT.

The chain couples TRBV3-1 to TRBJ2-6; D remains ambiguous. Germline-derived CDR1 and CDR2 are LGHDT and YNNKEL (reference sequence). The germline V and J ends were trimmed by 3 bases and 3 bases, with 9 bases remaining between them. The CDR3 is made up of 15 amino acids. The CDR3 DNA reads as TGTGCCAGCAGCCATCGAGTGGGTGGGGCCAACGTCCTGACTTTC. This encodes CASSHRVGGANVLTF.

The chain joins TRBV9 to TRBJ2-3, with TRBD2 matching 9 bases. With V trimmed by 0 bases and J by 3 bases, 8 bases remained unmatched. CDR1 is SGDLS and CDR2 is YYNGEE in the germline V gene. The CDR3 totals 17 residues. The CDR3 DNA is TGTGCCAGCAGCGTAGGTGCGGGAGGGATAAAAACAGATACGCAGTATTTT. Protein: CASSVGAGGIKTDTQYF.

This clonotype was counted many times. This chain joins TRBV4-2 and TRBJ2-5; 11 bases line up with TRBD2. The V and J ends lost 3 bases and 0 bases, in that order; junction bases with no gene match: 6. CDR1 is LGHNA and CDR2 is YNFKEQ in the germline V gene. The CDR3 length is 17 residues. CDR3 DNA sequence: TGTGCCAGCAGCCAGGGAACTAGCGGGGGAAACCAAGAGACCCAGTACTTC. Its protein product is CASSQGTSGGNQETQYF.

This clonotype was observed many times. The V gene is TRBV9, the J gene TRBJ1-1, with D unresolved. The CDR3 covers 12 residues. Germline V gene sequence: CDR1 SGDLS, CDR2 YYNGEE. V was shortened by 0 bases and J by 4 bases, with 4 bases between the two germline ends. The CDR3 protein is CASSVVSTEAFF. CDR3 sequence (DNA): TGTGCCAGCAGCGTAGTGAGCACTGAAGCTTTCTTT.

The chain employs TRBV27 and TRBJ1-4; D is possibly TRBD1 (5 bases). The germline V gene has CDR1 MNHEY and CDR2 SMNVEV (reference sequence). The CDR3 loop spans 14 amino acids. The ends were cut back, 5 bases at V and 8 bases at J, with 15 bases in the middle. The CDR3 nucleotides read TGTGCCAGCAGTCCGGGACTGGCGAGGGAAAAACTGTTTTTT. Protein product: CASSPGLAREKLFF.